The sequence of this TCR beta chain was determined in a study of human T cells and chemical hapten exposure. The overall study: Upper inner arm skin measuring approximately 2 cm by approximately 2 cm received 2% DPC for sensitization.

As for time point: patch test 2, 6 weeks after DPC sensitization. Treatment meaning: therapeutic diphenylcyclopropenone sensitization with weekly scalp DPC. CDR3 length: 19 residues. The germline V gene has CDR1 KGHSH and CDR2 LQKENI. V shed 1 base and J 1 base; nucleotides not matched to a gene: 11. TCRdb redid the calling of the RACE reads with MiXCR, one entry per CDR3 protein. Among about 140,000 distinct CDR3 sequences listed, about 12% were seen once. This sequence joins TRBV18 and TRBJ2-7; 12 bases are a match to TRBD1. This material consisted of whole blood, taken in connection with sensitization to the hapten diphenylcyclopropenone (DPC). The sequence was collected from a woman aged 45-65 years with alopecia areata. Some clones in this sample may be carry-over from other donors' samples. DNA of the CDR3: TGTGCCAGCTCACCACTCCCGGGACAGGGGGCGCAGAGGTCCTACGAGCAGTACTTC. Its translation: CASSPLPGQGAQRSYEQYF.